What follows are 6 T cell receptor beta chains derived from one specimen sequenced in a study of OX40 agonist ivuxolimab in advanced cancers. The method was immunoSEQ multiplex PCR; TCRdb's version includes in-frame clones alone and lacks a portion of them. Of approximately 60,000 clones listed, 80% to 90% were seen once; the top ten hold about 13%. Sequenced here: CD4+ or CD8+ T cells sorted from blood, sampled in a trial of the OX40 agonist ivuxolimab. Receptor source: an adult with an advanced solid tumor such as melanoma, head and neck, liver or kidney cancer.

This chain links TRBV29-1 with TRBJ1-5; D is ambiguous. V was clipped by 4 bases and J by 0 bases, with 10 bases between them. Germline assignment: CDR1 SQVTM and CDR2 ANQGSEA. CDR3 length: 14 residues. CDR3 loop: CSVGGVNSNQPQHF. The DNA of the CDR3 is TGCAGCGTTGGTGGAGTGAATAGCAATCAGCCCCAGCATTTT. Using reference TRBV29-1 and TRBJ1-5 for the parts outside the CDR3, the full variable domain is SAVISQKPSRDICQRGTSLTIQCQVDSQVTMMFWYRQQPGQSLTLIATANQGSEATYESGFVIDKFPISRPNLTFSTLTVSNMSPEDSSIYLCSVGGVNSNQPQHFGDGTRLSIL.

The J gene is TRBJ2-7, the V gene TRBV5-1, with D perhaps matching TRBD1 (6 bases). With 1 base removed from V and 2 bases from J, the gap between germline ends came to 10 bases. The CDR3 runs 14 residues. Germline CDR1 is SGHRS and CDR2 is YFSETQ. Here the CDR3 DNA reads TGCGCCAGCAGCTTGTCGGGGACAACCTACGAGCAGTACTTC. Protein: CASSLSGTTYEQYF.

The chain is built from TRBV2 and TRBJ2-7, with 8 bases lining up with TRBD1. The V gene's germline CDR1 is SNHLY and CDR2 FYNNEI. The trim removed 2 bases at V and 5 bases at J, leaving 11 bases unmatched. The CDR3 totals 16 residues. CDR3 DNA: TGTGCCAGCAGTGAATGGATTACAGGGGGGATAGACGAGCAGTACTTC. This sequence encodes CASSEWITGGIDEQYF.

This chain uses TRBV5-1 with TRBJ2-1; D is possibly TRBD1 (6 bases). CDR1 and CDR2 from the germline V gene are SGHRS and YFSETQ. V lost 4 bases, J lost 8 bases, and 10 bases lay in between. CDR3 length: 12 residues. In DNA, the CDR3 is TGCGCCAGCAGCCCCAGGGGATATGAGCAGTTCTTC. It is translated as CASSPRGYEQFF.

The chain uses TRBV4-2 and TRBJ2-2, with 7 bases that match TRBD2. There are 17 residues in the CDR3. J gave up 6 bases and V 0 bases, and 10 bases lay outside the gene matches. Germline V lookup: CDR1 LGHNA, CDR2 YNFKEQ. CDR3 in DNA: TGTGCCAGCAGCCAAGATTTGGCGGGAGAAAGGGCCGGGGAGCTGTTTTTT. Translation: CASSQDLAGERAGELFF.

The chain uses TRBV19 and TRBJ2-7; D possibly corresponds to TRBD2 (5 bases). Germline lookup yields CDR1 LNHDA and CDR2 SQIVND (reference sequence). This CDR3 region has 14 residues. Trimming removed 3 bases from V and 2 bases from J, with 11 bases in between. The DNA for the CDR3 is TGTGCCAGTAGTATTCTTGCGGGTACCTACGAGCAGTACTTC. It translates to CASSILAGTYEQYF.